The 25 T cell receptor beta chains listed next were all sequenced from one sample in a study of T-cell memory formation after mild COVID-19 (dated by TCRdb to the early 2020s). Receptor libraries were prepared by 5' RACE. The listed sequencing device is Illumina NovaSeq 6000. TCRdb itself trimmed the public reads at Q25 with fastp, ran MiXCR and retained productive beta chains. Each record represents a unique CDR3 protein, reported with the most common genes and DNA among its rows. The sample table lists 65,000 to 100,000 distinct CDR3 sequences, roughly 13% of them with a count of one. The ten biggest clones cover 40% to 45% of the sample. Sequenced sample: PBMCs or a T cell subset sorted from them (not recorded which). The receptors originated from a man between 18 and 35 years old who had mild COVID-19 (a few samples of this study predate the infection). The sample titles of this study are shuffled in the database, so cell type and time point are left out; the donor was told from shared clones.

The genes are TRBV4-3 and TRBJ2-1; 7 positions match TRBD2. The CDR3 sequence is 13 residues long. Germline loops: CDR1 LGHNA, CDR2 YSLEER. Unmatched junction bases numbered 4, after V lost 4 bases and J lost 7 bases. The CDR3 DNA is TGCGCCAGCAGCCCGGGACTACTGAATGAGCAGTTCTTC. Amino acid sequence: CASSPGLLNEQFF.

The genes are TRBV4-1 and TRBJ2-2; TRBD2 matches at 7 bases. Germline trimming cut 4 bases from V and 1 base from J; bases unmatched to any gene: 12. Per germline, CDR1 MGHRA and CDR2 YSYEKL. The CDR3 covers 18 residues. In DNA, the CDR3 is TGCGCCAGCAGCCCAGAAGGGAGGGGTATAGGGAACACCGGGGAGCTGTTTTTT. Protein product: CASSPEGRGIGNTGELFF.

This clonotype was seen repeatedly, ten times or more. The chain joins TRBV12-3 or TRBV12-4 to TRBJ2-5; the D is unclear. With 6 bases removed from V and 2 bases from J, the gap between germline ends came to 7 bases. The CDR3 spans 12 residues. Written as DNA, the CDR3 is TGTGCCAGCAGGACCGCGCAAGAGACCCAGTACTTC. It specifies CASRTAQETQYF.

This clonotype turned up a few times. V usage is TRBV7-3 and J usage is TRBJ2-5, with 7 bases aligning to TRBD2. J was trimmed by 3 bases and V by 2 bases; bases with no gene match: 6. CDR1 and CDR2 (germline): SGHTA, FQGTGA. CDR3 length: 15 residues. CDR3 residues: CASSLLGLAEETQYF. The CDR3 DNA follows: TGTGCCAGCAGCTTATTGGGGCTAGCGGAAGAGACCCAGTACTTC.

This clonotype has ten or more counts. The chain carries TRBV4-1 and TRBJ1-3; a weak D match, TRBD1 (6 bases). Germline V gives CDR1 MGHRA, CDR2 YSYEKL. This CDR3 comprises 15 residues. V dropped 4 bases and J dropped 0 bases, with 10 bases sitting between them. CDR3: CASSLRGNSGNTIYF. The CDR3 DNA is TGCGCCAGCAGCCTTAGGGGGAACTCTGGAAACACCATATATTTT.

This clonotype came up a few times. The chain's CDR3 is CASSYAPTGTARMNTEAFF. The CDR3 DNA follows: TGTGCCAGCAGTTACGCGCCTACCGGGACAGCTAGAATGAACACTGAAGCTTTCTTT. This rearrangement joins TRBV6-6 to TRBJ1-1; 7 bases are a match to TRBD1. From germline, CDR1 is MNHNY and CDR2 SVGAGI (reference sequence). CDR3 size: 19 residues. The V gene end was trimmed by 2 bases and the J gene end by 0 bases; junction bases not matched to a gene: 15.

The chain carries TRBV27 and TRBJ2-7; 11 bases match TRBD2. CDR3 length: 16 amino acids. Looked up from germline, CDR1 is MNHEY and CDR2 is SMNVEV (reference sequence). Germline trimming cut 8 bases from V and 3 bases from J; bases unmatched to any gene: 12. CDR3 nucleotides: TGTGCCAGCCGTCCGATTGGGACTAGCGGAAACTACGAGCAGTACTTC. This encodes CASRPIGTSGNYEQYF.

V gene TRBV14 combines with J gene TRBJ2-7; 7 bases agree with TRBD1. This CDR3 comprises 13 residues. Germline V gene data show CDR1 as SGHDN and CDR2 as FVKESK. With 2 bases clipped from V and 5 bases from J, the junction kept 3 bases outside the gene matches. The CDR3 here is CASSQNRGNEQYF. The DNA for the CDR3 is TGTGCCAGCAGCCAAAACAGGGGTAACGAGCAGTACTTC.

This chain uses TRBV4-3 with TRBJ1-6; unclear D gene. This CDR3 region has 14 residues. Germline V CDR1 and CDR2: LGHNA, YSLEER. Trimming took 7 bases from V and 4 from J, leaving 11 bases between them. CDR3 nucleotides: TGCGCCAGCACCTTGGGCCTATATAATTCACCCCTCCACTTT. Translating gives CASTLGLYNSPLHF.

This clonotype appeared a few times. The gene calls are TRBV5-1 and TRBJ2-5, with a weak D call TRBD1 (6 bases). Per the germline V gene, CDR1 is SGHRS and CDR2 is YFSETQ. CDR3 length: 14 amino acids. Trimming left V 1 base short and J 5 bases short, with 12 bases between. CDR3 sequence reads: CASSLLGAGETQYF. The DNA for the CDR3 is TGCGCCAGCAGCTTGTTGGGGGCCGGGGAGACCCAGTACTTC.

CDR3 DNA sequence: TGTGCCAGCAGCTCTGACGGATGGGCCCAGCATTTT. Protein product: CASSSDGWAQHF. This rearrangement joins TRBV7-2 to TRBJ1-5; D is uncertain. V dropped 4 bases and J dropped 11 bases, with 12 bases sitting between them. Looked up from germline, CDR1 is SGHTA and CDR2 is FQGNSA. There are 12 residues in the CDR3.

The V and J genes are TRBV12-3 or TRBV12-4 and TRBJ1-2; D is undetermined. The CDR3 covers 14 residues. Trimming left V 3 bases short and J 3 bases short, with 11 bases between. CDR3 in amino acids: CASSFPMADYGYTF. The DNA of the CDR3 is TGTGCCAGCAGTTTCCCTATGGCGGACTATGGCTACACCTTC.

This chain joins TRBV12-3 or TRBV12-4 and TRBJ2-5; 7 bases agree with TRBD2. J gave up 6 bases and V 8 bases, and 3 bases lay outside the gene matches. The CDR3 totals 11 residues. CDR3 region: CASLGGKTQYF. The DNA for the CDR3 is TGTGCCAGCCTGGGGGGGAAGACCCAGTACTTC.

This clonotype showed up many times. The chain uses TRBV7-8 and TRBJ2-1; D remains unclear. The CDR3 sequence is 15 residues long. The germline V gene has CDR1 SGHVS and CDR2 FQNEAQ. V shed 1 base and J shed 0 bases, with 7 bases lying between them. The CDR3 bases are TGTGCCAGCAGCTTAGGAATCAGCTCCTACAATGAGCAGTTCTTC. Encoded protein: CASSLGISSYNEQFF.

This clonotype was observed a few times. The rearrangement joins TRBV3-1 to TRBJ2-7; D is undetermined. V was clipped by 1 base and J by 1 base, with 5 bases between them. The germline V gene encodes CDR1 LGHDT and CDR2 YNNKEL (reference sequence). The CDR3 has 13 residues. CDR3 sequence reads: CASSQVGSYEQYF. In DNA, the CDR3 is TGTGCCAGCAGCCAAGTGGGATCCTACGAGCAGTACTTC.

This chain connects TRBV29-1 to TRBJ2-5, with D perhaps TRBD2 (6 bases). Per germline, CDR1 SQVTM and CDR2 ANQGSEA. This CDR3 is 13 amino acids long. Trimming removed 4 bases from V and 3 bases from J, with 12 bases in between. Here the CDR3 DNA reads TGCAGCGTTGTTCAGGGACTTGAAGAGACCCAGTACTTC. The encoded protein is CSVVQGLEETQYF.

The V and J genes are TRBV20-1 and TRBJ2-7, with D unclear. The V end was cut by 6 bases, the J end by 7 bases, with 13 bases between. The germline V gene has CDR1 DFQATT and CDR2 SNEGSKA (reference sequence). The CDR3 is 11 residues long. CDR3 coding DNA: TGCAGTGCCCCCTGGGTCGGGGAGCAGTACGTC. Encoded protein: CSAPWVGEQYV.

This clonotype was detected only a few times. This chain uses TRBV12-3 or TRBV12-4 with TRBJ1-2, with D maybe TRBD1 (5 bases). V lost 7 bases to trimming and J lost 8 bases, with 17 bases between them. This CDR3 contains 13 residues. The CDR3 reads CASTQPGRGGYTF. CDR3 bases: TGTGCCAGCACCCAGCCAGGGAGAGGAGGCTACACCTTC.

This clonotype has a handful of counts. J is TRBJ2-3 and V is TRBV7-3; the D is unclear. Germline lookup yields CDR1 SGHTA and CDR2 FQGTGA. The CDR3 has 13 residues. Trimming stripped 3 bases from V and 3 bases from J, with 7 bases between. CDR3 residues: CASSLVPTDTQYF. CDR3 nucleotides: TGTGCCAGCAGCTTGGTCCCGACAGATACGCAGTATTTT.

This rearrangement joins TRBV7-9 to TRBJ1-2, with TRBD1 matching over 8 bases. The germline gives CDR1 SEHNR, CDR2 FQNEAQ (reference sequence). The CDR3 covers 13 residues. The ends lost 6 bases at V and 3 bases at J; junction bases unmatched: 3. Here the CDR3 reads CASRDREDYGYTF. The CDR3 DNA reads as TGTGCCAGCAGGGACAGGGAGGACTATGGCTACACCTTC.

The gene calls are TRBV4-3 and TRBJ2-3; 10 bases are shared with TRBD1. This CDR3 is built from 15 residues. V was pared by 4 bases and J by 2 bases, with 3 bases of the junction left unmatched. Germline V lookup: CDR1 LGHNA, CDR2 YSLEER. The CDR3 reads CASSLGTGATDTQYF. The CDR3 bases are TGCGCCAGCAGCCTGGGGACAGGGGCCACAGATACGCAGTATTTT.

This clonotype turned up a few times. V gene TRBV10-3 combines with J gene TRBJ2-1; D is unresolved. The CDR3 length is 13 residues. Trimming stripped 6 bases from V and 10 bases from J, with 16 bases between. The V gene's germline CDR1 is ENHRY and CDR2 SYGVKD. The CDR3, as DNA: TGTGCCATCAGACCCGGGCCCGAGGCGGAGCAGTTCTTC. It translates to CAIRPGPEAEQFF.

This clonotype was observed a handful of times. The chain is built from TRBV14 and TRBJ2-7; 10 nucleotides agree with TRBD1. The CDR3 length is 18 residues. Germline lookup yields CDR1 SGHDN and CDR2 FVKESK. Unmatched junction bases numbered 13, after V lost 5 bases and J lost 0 bases. Here the CDR3 DNA reads TGTGCCAGCAGCTCGGGACCCTCGACAGGGGGCCTCTCCTACGAGCAGTACTTC. This gives the protein CASSSGPSTGGLSYEQYF.

The chain uses TRBV4-1 and TRBJ2-2; possibly TRBD1 for D (6 bases). V lost 6 bases, J lost 4 bases, and 15 bases lay in between. CDR3 length: 15 amino acids. The germline CDR1 and CDR2 sequences are MGHRA and YSYEKL. The CDR3 DNA is TGCGCCAGCAGGGAACGGGACACCCTCACCGGGGAGCTGTTTTTT. Protein sequence: CASRERDTLTGELFF.

The gene calls are TRBV24-1 and TRBJ1-2; no clear D gene. Germline V lookup: CDR1 KGHDR, CDR2 SFDVKD. The length of the CDR3 is 13 residues. V was trimmed by 4 bases and J by 4 bases, leaving 9 bases between them. This chain's CDR3 is CATSETATYGYTF. In DNA form, the CDR3 reads TGTGCCACCAGTGAGACGGCCACCTATGGCTACACCTTC.